The T cell receptor (beta chain) under discussion was sequenced for a study of T cells in Graves' hyperthyroidism and ophthalmopathy. Germline trimming cut 1 base from V and 8 bases from J; bases unmatched to any gene: 9. Germline assignment: CDR1 SGHVS and CDR2 FNYEAQ. The CDR3 runs to 16 residues. RNA transcripts provided the source from which TCR beta CDR3 regions were amplified. Researchers ran a first-round RT-PCR on the TCR CDR3 using the HTBI primer set. TCRdb re-called the multiplex PCR reads through MiXCR, storing one row per CDR3 protein. The table records roughly 400,000 distinct CDR3 sequences, over 13% of them present only once. Clinical Activity Scores of at least 3, NOSPECS grades of at least 4 and durations under 3 months characterized ophthalmopathy patients. The PBMCs were taken from 10 ml of fresh peripheral blood.

Source material: blood. The chain couples TRBV7-6 to TRBJ2-1; 9 nucleotides line up with TRBD1. The TCR was taken from a man aged 50 to 59 with Graves' ophthalmopathy. As DNA, the CDR3 is TGTGCCAGCAGCTTAGTGCCCCGGGACAGGGCCGATGAGCAGTTCTTC. Translation: CASSLVPRDRADEQFF.